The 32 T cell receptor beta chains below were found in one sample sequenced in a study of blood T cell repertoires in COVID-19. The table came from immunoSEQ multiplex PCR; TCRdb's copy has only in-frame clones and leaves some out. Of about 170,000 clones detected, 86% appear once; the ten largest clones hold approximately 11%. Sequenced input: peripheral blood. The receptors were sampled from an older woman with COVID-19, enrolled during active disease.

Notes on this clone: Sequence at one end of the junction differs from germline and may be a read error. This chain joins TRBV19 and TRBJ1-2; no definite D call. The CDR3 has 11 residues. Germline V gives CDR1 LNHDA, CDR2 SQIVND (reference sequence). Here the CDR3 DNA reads TGTGCCAGTAGTATCTTGGCGACACTAGTCTTC. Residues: CASSILATLVF.

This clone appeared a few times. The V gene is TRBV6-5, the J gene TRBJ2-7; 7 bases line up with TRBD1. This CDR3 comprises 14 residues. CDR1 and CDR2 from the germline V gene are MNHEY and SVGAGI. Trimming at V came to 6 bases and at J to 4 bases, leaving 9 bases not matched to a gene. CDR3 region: CASSATGTVYEQYF. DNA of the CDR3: TGTGCCAGCAGCGCGACAGGGACGGTGTACGAGCAGTACTTC.

DNA for the CDR3: TGTGCCAGCAGCTTAACGAGGGCCGGAGATACGCAGTATTTT. Protein: CASSLTRAGDTQYF. The gene calls are TRBV7-2 and TRBJ2-3; tentatively, D is TRBD2 (5 bases). The germline V gene has CDR1 SGHTA and CDR2 FQGNSA. The CDR3 runs to 14 residues. Trimming shortened V by 2 bases and J by 5 bases, and 11 bases separated the two germline ends. Full variable domain (remainder filled in from reference TRBV7-2 and TRBJ2-3): GAGVSQSPSNKVTEKGKDVELRCDPISGHTALYWYRQSLGQGLEFLIYFQGNSAPDKSGLPSDRFSAERTGGSVSTLTIQRTQQEDSAVYLCASSLTRAGDTQYFGPGTRLTVL.

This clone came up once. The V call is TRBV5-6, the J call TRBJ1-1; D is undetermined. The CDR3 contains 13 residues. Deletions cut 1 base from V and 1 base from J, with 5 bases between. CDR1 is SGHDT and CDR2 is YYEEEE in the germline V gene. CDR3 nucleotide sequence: TGTGCCAGCAGCTTGACGGGGAACACTGAAGCTTTCTTT. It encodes CASSLTGNTEAFF.

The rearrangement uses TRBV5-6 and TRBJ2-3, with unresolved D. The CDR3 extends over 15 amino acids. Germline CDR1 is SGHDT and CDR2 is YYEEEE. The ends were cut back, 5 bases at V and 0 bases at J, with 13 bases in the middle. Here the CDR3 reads CASRPVGWSTDTQYF. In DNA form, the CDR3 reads TGTGCCAGCAGACCTGTCGGGTGGAGCACAGATACGCAGTATTTT.

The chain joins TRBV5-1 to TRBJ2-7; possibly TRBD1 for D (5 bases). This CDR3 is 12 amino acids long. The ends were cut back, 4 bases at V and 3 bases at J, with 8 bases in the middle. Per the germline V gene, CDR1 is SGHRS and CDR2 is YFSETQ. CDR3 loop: CASSDSLYEQYF. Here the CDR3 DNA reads TGCGCCAGCAGCGACAGTCTCTACGAGCAGTACTTC.

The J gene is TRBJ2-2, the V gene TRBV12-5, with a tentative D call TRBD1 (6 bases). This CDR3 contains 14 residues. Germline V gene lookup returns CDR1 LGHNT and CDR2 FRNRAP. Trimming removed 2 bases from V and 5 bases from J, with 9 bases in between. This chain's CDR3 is CASGLTGWTGELFF. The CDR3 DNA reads TGTGCTAGTGGTTTGACAGGGTGGACCGGGGAGCTGTTTTTT.

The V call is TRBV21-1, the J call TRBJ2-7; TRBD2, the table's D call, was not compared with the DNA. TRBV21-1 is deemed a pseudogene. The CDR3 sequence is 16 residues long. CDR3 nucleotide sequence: TGTGCCAGCAGCAAAACTAGGACTCGGATACTGGGTGAGCAGTACTTC. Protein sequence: CASSKTRTRILGEQYF.

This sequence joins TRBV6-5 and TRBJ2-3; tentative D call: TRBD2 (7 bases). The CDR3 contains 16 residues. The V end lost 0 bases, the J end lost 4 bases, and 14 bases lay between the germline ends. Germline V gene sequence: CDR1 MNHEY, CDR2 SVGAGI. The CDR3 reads CASSYSRGRFPDTQYF. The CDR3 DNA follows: TGTGCCAGCAGTTACTCGCGGGGGCGCTTCCCAGATACGCAGTATTTT.

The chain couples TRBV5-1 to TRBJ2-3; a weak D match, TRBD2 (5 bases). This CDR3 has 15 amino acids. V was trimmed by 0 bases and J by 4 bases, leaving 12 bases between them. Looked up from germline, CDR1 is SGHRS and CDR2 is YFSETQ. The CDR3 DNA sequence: TGCGCCAGCAGCTTGGGCTTCGCGGGTCCAGATACGCAGTATTTT. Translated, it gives CASSLGFAGPDTQYF.

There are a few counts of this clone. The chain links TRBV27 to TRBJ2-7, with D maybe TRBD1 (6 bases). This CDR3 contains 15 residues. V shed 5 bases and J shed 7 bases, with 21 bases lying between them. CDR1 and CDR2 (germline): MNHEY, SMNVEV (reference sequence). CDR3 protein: CASSPPGRGFTEQYF. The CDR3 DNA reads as TGTGCCAGCAGTCCCCCAGGCAGGGGATTCACAGAGCAGTACTTC.

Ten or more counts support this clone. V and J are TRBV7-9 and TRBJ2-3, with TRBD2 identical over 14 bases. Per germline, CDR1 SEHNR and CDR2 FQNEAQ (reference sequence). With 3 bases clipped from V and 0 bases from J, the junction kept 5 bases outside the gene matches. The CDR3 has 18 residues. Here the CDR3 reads CASSFGTSGRGSTDTQYF. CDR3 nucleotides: TGTGCCAGCAGCTTCGGGACTAGCGGGAGAGGCAGCACAGATACGCAGTATTTT.

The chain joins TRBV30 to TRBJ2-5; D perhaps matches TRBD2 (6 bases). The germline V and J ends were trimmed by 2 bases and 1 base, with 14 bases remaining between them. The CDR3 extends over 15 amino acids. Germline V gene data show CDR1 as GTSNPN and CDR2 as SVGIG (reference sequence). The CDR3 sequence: CAWSKVAGLQETQYF. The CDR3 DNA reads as TGTGCCTGGAGTAAGGTGGCGGGACTCCAAGAGACCCAGTACTTC.

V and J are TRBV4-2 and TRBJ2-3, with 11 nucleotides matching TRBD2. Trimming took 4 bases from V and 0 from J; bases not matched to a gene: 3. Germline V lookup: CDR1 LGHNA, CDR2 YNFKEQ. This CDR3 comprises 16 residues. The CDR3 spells CASSRGTSGSTDTQYF. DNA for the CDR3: TGTGCCAGCAGCCGAGGGACTAGCGGTAGCACAGATACGCAGTATTTT.

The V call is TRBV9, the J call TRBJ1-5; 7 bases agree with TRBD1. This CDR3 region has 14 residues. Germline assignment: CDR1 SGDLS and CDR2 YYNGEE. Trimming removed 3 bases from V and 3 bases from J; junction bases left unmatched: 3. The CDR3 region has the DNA TGTGCCAGCAGCGACGGACAGGACAATCAGCCCCAGCATTTT. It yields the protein CASSDGQDNQPQHF. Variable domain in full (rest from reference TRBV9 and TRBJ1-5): DSGVTQTPKHLITATGQRVTLRCSPRSGDLSVYWYQQSLDQGLQFLIQYYNGEERAKGNILERFSAQQFPDLHSELNLSSLELGDSALYFCASSDGQDNQPQHFGDGTRLSIL.

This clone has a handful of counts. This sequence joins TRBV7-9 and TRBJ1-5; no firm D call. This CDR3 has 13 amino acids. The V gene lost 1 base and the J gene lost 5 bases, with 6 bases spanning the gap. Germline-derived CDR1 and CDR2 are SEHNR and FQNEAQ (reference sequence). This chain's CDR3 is CASSLGQHQPQHF. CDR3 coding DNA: TGTGCCAGCAGCTTAGGACAACATCAGCCCCAGCATTTT.

CDR3 bases: TGTGCCAGCAGCTTGAGGGGTCCCTACGAGCAGTACTTC. This sequence encodes CASSLRGPYEQYF. This chain uses TRBV5-6 with TRBJ2-7; D might be TRBD1 (5 bases). Germline V CDR1 and CDR2: SGHDT, YYEEEE. The CDR3 consists of 13 residues. V was shortened by 1 base and J by 2 bases, with 7 bases between the two germline ends. Together with reference TRBV5-6 and TRBJ2-7, the CDR3 gives the full variable domain: DAGVTQSPTHLIKTRGQQVTLRCSPKSGHDTVSWYQQALGQGPQFIFQYYEEEERQRGNFPDRFSGHQFPNYSSELNVNALLLGDSALYLCASSLRGPYEQYFGPGTRLTVT.

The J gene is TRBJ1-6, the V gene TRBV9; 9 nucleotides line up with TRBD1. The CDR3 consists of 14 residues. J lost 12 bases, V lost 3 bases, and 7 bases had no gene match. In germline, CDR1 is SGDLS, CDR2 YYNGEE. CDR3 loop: CASSATGTGQPLHF. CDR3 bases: TGTGCCAGCAGCGCCACCGGGACAGGGCAACCCCTCCACTTT.

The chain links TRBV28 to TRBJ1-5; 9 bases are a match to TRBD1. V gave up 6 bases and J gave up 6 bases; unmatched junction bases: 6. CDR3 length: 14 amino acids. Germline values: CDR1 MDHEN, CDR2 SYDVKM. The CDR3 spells CASRPDRGAQPQHF. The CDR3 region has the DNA TGTGCCAGCAGGCCGGACAGGGGCGCTCAGCCCCAGCATTTT.

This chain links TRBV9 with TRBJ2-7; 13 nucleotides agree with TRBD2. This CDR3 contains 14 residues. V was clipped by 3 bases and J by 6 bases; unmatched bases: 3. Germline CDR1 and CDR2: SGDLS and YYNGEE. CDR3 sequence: CASSARTSGSEQYF. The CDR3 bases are TGTGCCAGCAGCGCCCGGACTAGCGGGAGCGAGCAGTACTTC.

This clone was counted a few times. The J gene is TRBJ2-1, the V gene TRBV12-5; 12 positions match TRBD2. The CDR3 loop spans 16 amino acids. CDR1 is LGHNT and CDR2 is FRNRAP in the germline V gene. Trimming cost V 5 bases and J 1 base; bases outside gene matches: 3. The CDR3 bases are TGTGCTAGTGGTCGCGGGACTAGCGGGTCCTACAATGAGCAGTTCTTC. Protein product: CASGRGTSGSYNEQFF. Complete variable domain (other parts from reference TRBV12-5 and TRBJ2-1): DARVTQTPRHKVTEMGQEVTMRCQPILGHNTVFWYRQTMMQGLELLAYFRNRAPLDDSGMPKDRFSAEMPDATLATLKIQPSEPRDSAVYFCASGRGTSGSYNEQFFGPGTRLTVL.

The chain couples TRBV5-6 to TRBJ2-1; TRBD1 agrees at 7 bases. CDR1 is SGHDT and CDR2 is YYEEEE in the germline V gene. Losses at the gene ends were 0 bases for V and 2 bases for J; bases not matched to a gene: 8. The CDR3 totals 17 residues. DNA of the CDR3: TGTGCCAGCAGCTTGGCCAGTCCTGACAGGGCCTACAATGAGCAGTTCTTC. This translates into CASSLASPDRAYNEQFF.

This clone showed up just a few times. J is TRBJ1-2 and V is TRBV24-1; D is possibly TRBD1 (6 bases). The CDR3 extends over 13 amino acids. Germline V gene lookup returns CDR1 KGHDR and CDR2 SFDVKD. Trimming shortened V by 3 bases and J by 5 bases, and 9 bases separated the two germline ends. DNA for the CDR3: TGTGCCACCAGTGATCAGGGGACATATGGCTACACCTTC. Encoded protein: CATSDQGTYGYTF.

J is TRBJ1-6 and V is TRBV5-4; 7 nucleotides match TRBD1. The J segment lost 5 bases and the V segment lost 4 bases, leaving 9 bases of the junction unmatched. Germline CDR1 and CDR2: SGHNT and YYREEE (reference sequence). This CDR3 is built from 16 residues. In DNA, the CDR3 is TGTGCCAGCAGCCTTGGGACAGCGACTAATAATTCACCCCTCCACTTT. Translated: CASSLGTATNNSPLHF.

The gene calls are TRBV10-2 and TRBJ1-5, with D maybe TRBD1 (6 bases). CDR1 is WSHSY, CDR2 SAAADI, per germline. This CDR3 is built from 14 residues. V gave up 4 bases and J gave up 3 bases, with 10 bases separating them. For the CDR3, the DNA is TGCGCCAGCAGTGTTCAGGGGAACAATCAGCCCCAGCATTTT. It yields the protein CASSVQGNNQPQHF.

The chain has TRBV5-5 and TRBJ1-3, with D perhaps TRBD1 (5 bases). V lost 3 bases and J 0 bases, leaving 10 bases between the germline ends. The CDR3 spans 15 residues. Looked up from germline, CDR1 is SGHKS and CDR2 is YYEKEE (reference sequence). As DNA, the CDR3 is TGTGCCAGCAGCTCTCGGGGGAGCTCTGGAAACACCATATATTTT. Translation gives CASSSRGSSGNTIYF.

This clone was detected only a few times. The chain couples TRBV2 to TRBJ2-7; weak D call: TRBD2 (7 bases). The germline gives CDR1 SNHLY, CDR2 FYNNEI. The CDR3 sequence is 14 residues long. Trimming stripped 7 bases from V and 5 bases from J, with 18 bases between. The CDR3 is CASKGRAQGHEQYF. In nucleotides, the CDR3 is TGTGCCAGCAAGGGGAGGGCGCAGGGGCACGAGCAGTACTTC.

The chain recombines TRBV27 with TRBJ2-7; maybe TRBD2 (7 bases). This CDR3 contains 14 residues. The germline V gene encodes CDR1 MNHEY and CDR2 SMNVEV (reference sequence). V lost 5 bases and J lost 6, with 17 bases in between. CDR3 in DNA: TGTGCCAGCAGTGGGGCGGGGGCAGGGCCCGAGCAGTACTTC. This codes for CASSGAGAGPEQYF.

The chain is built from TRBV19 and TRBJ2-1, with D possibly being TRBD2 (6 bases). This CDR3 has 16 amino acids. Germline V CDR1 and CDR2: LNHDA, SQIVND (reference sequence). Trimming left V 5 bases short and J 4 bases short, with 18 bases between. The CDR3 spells CASSSPGTGFYNEQFF. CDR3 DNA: TGTGCCAGTAGTTCTCCCGGGACTGGCTTTTACAATGAGCAGTTCTTC.

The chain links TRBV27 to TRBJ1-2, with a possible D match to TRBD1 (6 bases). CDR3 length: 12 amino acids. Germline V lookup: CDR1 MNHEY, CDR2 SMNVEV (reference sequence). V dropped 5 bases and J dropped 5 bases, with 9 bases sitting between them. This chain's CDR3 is CASSPGQYGYTF. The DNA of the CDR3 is TGTGCCAGCAGTCCCGGACAGTATGGCTACACCTTC.

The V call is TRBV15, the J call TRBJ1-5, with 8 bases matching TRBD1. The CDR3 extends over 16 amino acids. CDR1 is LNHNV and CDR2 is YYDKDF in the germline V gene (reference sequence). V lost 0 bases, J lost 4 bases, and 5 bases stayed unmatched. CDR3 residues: CATSRDFGQGNQPQHF. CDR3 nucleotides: TGTGCCACCAGCAGAGATTTTGGACAGGGAAATCAGCCCCAGCATTTT.

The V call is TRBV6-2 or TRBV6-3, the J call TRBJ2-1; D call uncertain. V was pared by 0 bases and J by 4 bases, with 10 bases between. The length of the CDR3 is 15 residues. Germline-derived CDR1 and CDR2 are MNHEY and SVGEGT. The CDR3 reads CASSYSARTYNEQFF. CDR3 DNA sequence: TGTGCCAGCAGTTACTCGGCTCGAACGTACAATGAGCAGTTCTTC.